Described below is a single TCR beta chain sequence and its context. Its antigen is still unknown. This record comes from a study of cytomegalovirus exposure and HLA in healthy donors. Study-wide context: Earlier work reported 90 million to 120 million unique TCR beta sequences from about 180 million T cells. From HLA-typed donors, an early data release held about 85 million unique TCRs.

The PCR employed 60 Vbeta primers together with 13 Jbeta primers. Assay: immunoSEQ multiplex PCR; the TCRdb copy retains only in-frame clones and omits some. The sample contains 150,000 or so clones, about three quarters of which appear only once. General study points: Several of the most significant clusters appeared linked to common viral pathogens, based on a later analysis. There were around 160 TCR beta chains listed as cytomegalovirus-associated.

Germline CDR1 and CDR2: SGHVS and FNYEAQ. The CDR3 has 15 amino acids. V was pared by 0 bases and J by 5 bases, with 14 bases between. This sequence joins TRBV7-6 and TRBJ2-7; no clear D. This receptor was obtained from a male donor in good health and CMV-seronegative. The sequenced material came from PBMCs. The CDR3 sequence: CASSLAGVPADEQYF. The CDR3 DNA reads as TGTGCCAGCAGCTTAGCGGGCGTGCCGGCAGACGAGCAGTACTTC.